Each of the 32 T cell receptor beta chains below was sequenced from the same sample in a study of T cells in Graves' hyperthyroidism and ophthalmopathy. RNA transcripts gave rise to amplified TCR beta CDR3 regions. The TCR CDR3 was amplified in a first-round RT-PCR using the HTBI primer set. TCRdb used MiXCR to reprocess the multiplex PCR reads, holding one entry per CDR3 protein. The top ten clones hold about 13% of a sample with 410,000 or so distinct CDR3 sequences, under 15% of them seen once. Sequencing was done on a sample of blood. These receptors came from a man aged 18 to 30 with Graves' ophthalmopathy.

About this clonotype itself: One end of the junction fails to match germline, which may point to a read error. This rearrangement joins TRBV25-1 to TRBJ2-6; TRBD1 is a possible D gene (6 bases). The CDR3 has 19 residues. In germline, CDR1 is MGHDK, CDR2 SYGVNS. Written as DNA, the CDR3 is TGTGCCGGCAGTGAATGGACAGCGTCCCCCCTCTCTGGGGCCAACGTCCTGACTTTC. It encodes CAGSEWTASPLSGANVLTF.

This clonotype was counted many times. The chain combines TRBV7-8 with TRBJ2-3, with 12 bases identical to TRBD2. The CDR3 extends over 15 amino acids. V lost 8 bases, J lost 6 bases, and 9 bases stayed unmatched. Germline CDR1 SGHVS, CDR2 FQNEAQ. CDR3 residues: CASGRLAGAQDTQYF. The DNA for the CDR3 is TGTGCCAGCGGGCGACTAGCGGGGGCGCAGGATACGCAGTATTTT. The full variable domain, rest sourced from reference TRBV7-8 and TRBJ2-3, is GAGVSQSPRYKVAKRGQDVALRCDPISGHVSLFWYQQALGQGPEFLTYFQNEAQLDKSGLPSDRFFAERPEGSVSTLKIQRTQQEDSAVYLCASGRLAGAQDTQYFGPGTRLTVL.

This clonotype has ten or more counts. The gene calls are TRBV7-8 and TRBJ2-3; 8 bases map to TRBD2. The CDR3 extends over 15 amino acids. V shed 5 bases and J 6 bases; nucleotides not matched to a gene: 10. CDR1 and CDR2 (germline): SGHVS, FQNEAQ. CDR3 nucleotide sequence: TGTGCCAGCAGCCCTCTGCGGGGGGCCGGGGATACGCAGTATTTT. Its translation: CASSPLRGAGDTQYF.

This clonotype was recorded many times. The chain combines TRBV5-5 with TRBJ2-7; D remains unclear. The CDR3 totals 14 residues. Trimming left V 4 bases short and J 0 bases short, with 11 bases between. Per the germline V gene, CDR1 is SGHKS and CDR2 is YYEKEE (reference sequence). The CDR3: CASSPRSSSYEQYF. CDR3 in DNA: TGTGCCAGCAGCCCGAGGAGTAGCTCCTACGAGCAGTACTTC.

The chain carries TRBV9 and TRBJ1-6; no clear D gene. Germline V lookup: CDR1 SGDLS, CDR2 YYNGEE. With 0 bases removed from V and 10 bases from J, the gap between germline ends came to 14 bases. This CDR3 comprises 15 residues. CDR3 sequence (DNA): TGTGCCAGCAGCGTAGTGCCCGAGCTAGAATCACCCCTCCACTTT. Protein product: CASSVVPELESPLHF.

The CDR3 reads CASSSGTGLETQYF. In nucleotides, the CDR3 is TGTGCCAGCAGCTCTGGGACAGGGCTCGAGACCCAGTACTTC. This chain connects TRBV7-9 to TRBJ2-5; TRBD1 agrees at 9 bases. The CDR3 covers 14 residues. CDR1 is SEHNR, CDR2 FQNEAQ, per germline (reference sequence). Losses at the gene ends were 4 bases for V and 5 bases for J; bases not matched to a gene: 5.

This clonotype occurred a few times. The J gene is TRBJ1-4, the V gene TRBV4-1; D is uncertain. V lost 0 bases and J 12 bases, leaving 17 bases between the germline ends. The CDR3 has 15 amino acids. Per the germline V gene, CDR1 is MGHRA and CDR2 is YSYEKL. The CDR3 region has the DNA TGCGCCAGCAGCCAAGAAAGGATCCACTCCAAGGAACTGTTTTTT. It specifies CASSQERIHSKELFF.

This clonotype was recorded at least ten times. V and J are TRBV15 and TRBJ2-1; 8 bases align to TRBD2. The CDR3 extends over 15 amino acids. The junction had 10 bases not matched to a gene; V was cut back by 5 bases and J by 7 bases. Germline V CDR1 and CDR2: LNHNV, YYDKDF (reference sequence). CDR3: CATSPGRGDVNEQFF. The CDR3 DNA sequence: TGTGCCACCAGCCCCGGGCGGGGGGATGTGAATGAGCAGTTCTTC.

This clonotype was recorded many times. The chain has TRBV15 and TRBJ1-2, with 9 nucleotides matching TRBD1. This CDR3 has 16 amino acids. V lost 2 bases to trimming and J lost 6 bases; unmatched junction nucleotides: 10. Germline CDR1 LNHNV, CDR2 YYDKDF (reference sequence). The DNA of the CDR3 is TGTGCCACCAGCAGACCAAGACAGGGGGAGCGGAATGGCTACACCTTC. This encodes CATSRPRQGERNGYTF.

There are a few counts of this clonotype. The V and J genes are TRBV4-1 and TRBJ1-2; maybe TRBD1 (6 bases). V was trimmed by 6 bases and J by 4 bases, leaving 18 bases between them. Germline V gene sequence: CDR1 MGHRA, CDR2 YSYEKL. This CDR3 is 15 amino acids long. This CDR3 reads CASRGSEGVGYGYTF. The CDR3 bases are TGCGCCAGCAGAGGCTCCGAGGGGGTCGGCTATGGCTACACCTTC.

As concerns this clonotype: Sequence at one end of the junction differs from germline and may be a read error. This chain connects TRBV24-1 to TRBJ2-2, with TRBD1 identical over 7 bases. Germline V gene sequence: CDR1 KGHDR, CDR2 SFDVKD. The CDR3 has 15 amino acids. In nucleotides, the CDR3 is TGTGCCAGCAGTTTATCGACAGGGTACACCGGGGAGCTGTTTTTT. This encodes CASSLSTGYTGELFF.

In this sample, this clonotype turned up many times. The V gene is TRBV5-1, the J gene TRBJ2-7; D could derive from TRBD1 or TRBD2 (6 bases each). CDR1 and CDR2 (germline): SGHRS, YFSETQ. This CDR3 has 14 amino acids. V lost 4 bases to trimming and J lost 0 bases, with 11 bases between them. CDR3 region: CASSTTGASYEQYF. The CDR3 bases are TGCGCCAGCAGCACTACGGGGGCCTCCTACGAGCAGTACTTC. Using reference TRBV5-1 and TRBJ2-7 for the parts outside the CDR3, the full variable domain is KAGVTQTPRYLIKTRGQQVTLSCSPISGHRSVSWYQQTPGQGLQFLFEYFSETQRNKGNFPGRFSGRQFSNSRSEMNVSTLELGDSALYLCASSTTGASYEQYFGPGTRLTVT.

This chain connects TRBV19 to TRBJ1-5; no reliable D call. The CDR3 contains 13 residues. The germline CDR1 and CDR2 sequences are LNHDA and SQIVND (reference sequence). Trimming removed 1 base at V and 6 bases at J, with 7 bases between. CDR3 DNA: TGTGCCAGTAGTATAGCCCTGGGTCAGCCCCAGCATTTT. Residues: CASSIALGQPQHF.

This clonotype was observed at least ten times. The chain is built from TRBV7-2 and TRBJ2-1; D unresolved. CDR1 and CDR2 (germline): SGHTA, FQGNSA. The CDR3 is 12 residues long. The V end lost 1 base, the J end lost 7 bases, and 5 bases lay between the germline ends. Here the CDR3 DNA reads TGTGCCAGCAGCTTAGAATGGAATGAGCAGTTCTTC. This encodes CASSLEWNEQFF.

This clonotype occurred many times. The CDR3 DNA follows: TGTGCCAGCAGCCAAGAAGCCAGCGGGGAATTCACAGATACGCAGTATTTT. Its translation is CASSQEASGEFTDTQYF. The V call is TRBV3-1, the J call TRBJ2-3; 7 bases are shared with TRBD2. CDR3 length equals 17 residues. J gave up 2 bases and V 0 bases, and 8 bases lay outside the gene matches. Per the germline V gene, CDR1 is LGHDT and CDR2 is YNNKEL (reference sequence).

The sample holds one count of this clonotype. Possible read error: a much larger clone is one base away. The chain joins TRBV27 to TRBJ2-1; D could derive from TRBD1 or TRBD2 (5 bases each). Germline V gene data show CDR1 as MNHEY and CDR2 as SMNVEV (reference sequence). The CDR3 has 15 amino acids. Here the CDR3 reads CVSSRPGRNYNEQFF. The CDR3 DNA reads as TGTGTCAGTTCTCGACCGGGACGCAACTACAATGAGCAGTTCTTC.

This clonotype appeared many times. This chain joins TRBV5-1 and TRBJ1-2, with D unresolved. From germline, CDR1 is SGHRS and CDR2 YFSETQ. V was shortened by 0 bases and J by 4 bases, with 13 bases between the two germline ends. This CDR3 is built from 15 residues. The CDR3 reads CASSLAGRRRYGYTF. CDR3 sequence (DNA): TGCGCCAGCAGCTTGGCCGGGCGACGGCGCTATGGCTACACCTTC.

This clonotype was observed many times. CDR3 region: CASSLVGLYHPDTQYF. As DNA, the CDR3 is TGCGCCAGCAGCTTGGTGGGACTTTATCATCCAGATACGCAGTATTTT. The chain carries TRBV5-1 and TRBJ2-3; weak D call: TRBD2 (6 bases). Germline assignment: CDR1 SGHRS and CDR2 YFSETQ. V lost 0 bases to trimming and J lost 4 bases, with 15 bases between them. The CDR3 totals 16 residues.

In this sample, this clonotype turned up many times. The rearrangement uses TRBV6-5 and TRBJ2-3; D is perhaps TRBD2 (5 bases). Germline V lookup: CDR1 MNHEY, CDR2 SVGAGI. V dropped 2 bases and J dropped 4 bases, with 10 bases sitting between them. The CDR3 is made up of 14 amino acids. The CDR3 DNA is TGTGCCAGCAGTTACGAGGTGGGAGCAGATACGCAGTATTTT. This translates into CASSYEVGADTQYF.

This clonotype has a count of ten or more. The chain carries TRBV3-1 and TRBJ2-3, with TRBD2 matching over 10 bases. The CDR3 runs 13 residues. Germline CDR1 and CDR2: LGHDT and YNNKEL (reference sequence). Trimming took 4 bases from V and 6 from J; bases not matched to a gene: 1. The chain's CDR3 is CASSPSGGDTQYF. Written as DNA, the CDR3 is TGTGCCAGCAGCCCTAGCGGGGGTGATACGCAGTATTTT.

This clonotype was recorded at least ten times. The J gene is TRBJ2-7, the V gene TRBV20-1; D may be TRBD1 (5 bases). CDR3 length equals 12 residues. Germline values: CDR1 DFQATT, CDR2 SNEGSKA (reference sequence). The ends were cut back, 4 bases at V and 6 bases at J, with 13 bases in the middle. The CDR3 protein is CSAKLQGAEQYF. CDR3 bases: TGCAGTGCTAAGCTTCAAGGGGCCGAGCAGTACTTC.

This clonotype appeared many times. CDR3 bases: TGTGCCTGGAGTGGACAGCTCTACGAGCAGTACTTC. Protein: CAWSGQLYEQYF. This chain joins TRBV30 and TRBJ2-7; a possible D gene is TRBD1 (5 bases). The ends were cut back, 1 base at V and 3 bases at J, with 7 bases in the middle. Germline values: CDR1 GTSNPN, CDR2 SVGIG (reference sequence). The CDR3 totals 12 residues.

This chain connects TRBV7-9 to TRBJ2-3; 7 nucleotides align to TRBD2. CDR1 SEHNR and CDR2 FQNEAQ come from the germline V gene (reference sequence). The CDR3 runs 15 residues. The J segment lost 2 bases and the V segment lost 5 bases, leaving 7 bases of the junction unmatched. Written as DNA, the CDR3 is TGTGCCAGCAGCCAGCCGGGGGACTACACAGATACGCAGTATTTT. Encoded protein: CASSQPGDYTDTQYF.

This chain links TRBV12-5 with TRBJ1-4, with 8 bases identical to TRBD1. Germline CDR1 is LGHNT and CDR2 is FRNRAP. The CDR3 consists of 16 residues. V trimming: 1 base; J trimming: 4 bases; junction bases outside the gene matches: 5. The CDR3 here is CASGLDDRGLNEKLFF. For the CDR3, the DNA is TGTGCTAGTGGTTTGGACGACAGGGGACTTAATGAAAAACTGTTTTTT.

This clonotype was observed at least ten times. The J gene is TRBJ1-1, the V gene TRBV11-2; D not resolved. V lost 1 base, J lost 0 bases, and 9 bases lay in between. Germline-derived CDR1 and CDR2 are SGHAT and FQNNGV. The CDR3 runs 15 residues. The CDR3: CASSLVALLNTEAFF. As DNA, the CDR3 is TGTGCCAGCAGCTTAGTAGCACTTTTGAACACTGAAGCTTTCTTT. Based on the CDR3 plus reference TRBV11-2 and TRBJ1-1, the full variable domain is EAGVAQSPRYKIIEKRQSVAFWCNPISGHATLYWYQQILGQGPKLLIQFQNNGVVDDSQLPKDRFSAERLKGVDSTLKIQPAKLEDSAVYLCASSLVALLNTEAFFGQGTRLTVV.

A few counts support this clonotype. This rearrangement joins TRBV4-1 to TRBJ2-7; 10 bases are shared with TRBD1. With V trimmed by 4 bases and J by 6 bases, 9 bases remained unmatched. The CDR3 consists of 15 residues. From germline, CDR1 is MGHRA and CDR2 YSYEKL. For the CDR3, the DNA is TGCGCCAGCAGCCTTAGAACTGGGACAGGGGCCGAGCAGTACTTC. This sequence encodes CASSLRTGTGAEQYF.

The chain is built from TRBV14 and TRBJ2-1; a weak D match, TRBD1 (6 bases). V lost 2 bases to trimming and J lost 10 bases, with 12 bases between them. The germline gives CDR1 SGHDN, CDR2 FVKESK. CDR3 length: 13 amino acids. The CDR3 protein is CASSQNRASEQFF. The CDR3 nucleotides read TGTGCCAGCAGCCAAAACAGGGCCAGCGAGCAGTTCTTC.

This clonotype has ten or more counts. This chain connects TRBV5-6 to TRBJ2-7; TRBD1 is a possible D gene (5 bases). The CDR3 is 14 residues long. Trimming left V 1 base short and J 0 bases short, with 8 bases between. From germline, CDR1 is SGHDT and CDR2 YYEEEE. This CDR3 is CASSLQGFSYEQYF. The DNA for the CDR3 is TGTGCCAGCAGCTTGCAGGGCTTCTCCTACGAGCAGTACTTC.

The chain uses TRBV19 and TRBJ2-1, with 8 nucleotides matching TRBD1. The CDR3 consists of 13 residues. Per the germline V gene, CDR1 is LNHDA and CDR2 is SQIVND (reference sequence). Trimming cost V 5 bases and J 5 bases; bases outside gene matches: 2. CDR3 coding DNA: TGTGCCAGTAGTGGACAGGGCGACAATGAGCAGTTCTTC. Translating it yields CASSGQGDNEQFF.

This clonotype was counted many times. The V call is TRBV18, the J call TRBJ2-3; 7 bases fit TRBD1. V shed 3 bases, J shed 1 base, and the junction held 4 bases outside the gene matches. Looked up from germline, CDR1 is KGHSH and CDR2 is LQKENI. CDR3 size: 15 residues. The CDR3: CASSPRDSGTDTQYF. The CDR3 DNA sequence: TGTGCCAGCTCACCTAGGGACAGCGGCACAGATACGCAGTATTTT. The entire variable domain, with the rest obtained from reference TRBV18 and TRBJ2-3, is as follows: NAGVMQNPRHLVRRRGQEARLRCSPMKGHSHVYWYRQLPEEGLKFMVYLQKENIIDESGMPKERFSAEFPKEGPSILRIQQVVRGDSAAYFCASSPRDSGTDTQYFGPGTRLTVL.

This clonotype was picked up many times. The V gene is TRBV13, the J gene TRBJ2-2; D remains ambiguous. Per germline, CDR1 PRHDT and CDR2 FYEKMQ (reference sequence). This CDR3 comprises 15 residues. The V and J ends lost 5 bases and 0 bases respectively, with 10 bases between them. CDR3 loop: CASSPPLPNTGELFF. The CDR3, as DNA: TGTGCCAGCAGCCCCCCACTTCCGAACACCGGGGAGCTGTTTTTT.

The chain carries TRBV12-3 or TRBV12-4 and TRBJ2-1; 7 nucleotides agree with TRBD2. The CDR3 covers 14 residues. J lost 4 bases, V lost 6 bases, and 6 bases had no gene match. CDR3 amino acids: CASRTSTGYNEQFF. The CDR3 bases are TGTGCCAGCAGGACTAGCACTGGGTACAATGAGCAGTTCTTC.